This TCR beta chain came from a study of T cells expressing NK-cell markers. Study details: Serological testing identified seven of the eight sequenced donors as HCMV-seropositive and one as seronegative.

UMIs were included in TCR beta cDNA generated by 5'RACE template switching. With the 5' RACE reads reprocessed, TCRdb shows one record per CDR3 protein and no DNA. The data include some 110,000 distinct CDR3 sequences; the top ten clones carry about 18%. CDR3 length: 16 amino acids. Germline-derived CDR1 and CDR2 are SGHRS and YFSETQ. The J gene is TRBJ2-1, the V gene TRBV5-1; TCRdb names TRBD2, which stays unverified in the absence of DNA. The sample was blood T cells: a sorted CD56 or NKG2C T cell subset, CD4+ or CD8+ T cells, or bulk PBMC T cells (not recorded which). The receptor was derived from a woman aged 18-70 years in good health. CDR3 sequence: CASSSRTSGSYNEQFF.